The T cell receptor beta chain described here comes from a study of blood T cell repertoires in COVID-19. Study information: Some COVID-19 samples were acute and others convalescent; all came from the United States, Italy and Spain. T cells, B-cell-depleted T cells, or PBMCs provided the cDNA or gDNA that served as material.

The authors' processing: Scientists estimated how many nucleated cells there were by amplifying reference gene primers. Assay used: immunoSEQ multiplex PCR; TCRdb lists only in-frame clones, some missing. That table supplies the V and J calls and clone size; D and trimming were determined from the DNA. The sample lists 190,000 or so clones, 86% seen once, with 0.7% to 0.8% in the top ten. Unmatched junction bases numbered 6, after V lost 5 bases and J lost 5 bases. This CDR3 contains 14 residues. Germline V gene lookup returns CDR1 SGHVS and CDR2 FNYEAQ. Sample: peripheral blood. The rearrangement joins TRBV7-6 to TRBJ1-2; 9 bases are shared with TRBD1. The receptor's source is a woman aged 70-85 years with acute or convalescent COVID-19. Here the CDR3 reads CASSPETGGYGYTF. In nucleotides, the CDR3 is TGTGCCAGCAGCCCGGAGACAGGGGGTTATGGCTACACCTTC.